This entry describes one T cell receptor (beta chain). It differs at one base from a far larger clone, so likely a read error. Time point meaning: before trial treatment. The data derive from a study of low-dose radiotherapy and immunotherapy resistance in tumors. About the study: The study delivered 0.5 Gy per fraction every 2 weeks to Cohort 1, totaling 6.5 Gy.

TRAV- and TRBV-specific primers were used for first-strand cDNA, which covered alpha and beta chains. For amplifying TCRs, the PCR ran for about 22 cycles with Phusion, which was used together with a constant-region primer and the adapter on the V primers. Each CDR3 protein gets one entry after TCRdb re-called the reads with MiXCR. The sample carries 45,000 to 75,000 distinct CDR3 sequences, 20% to 25% recorded once. From germline, CDR1 is MNHEY and CDR2 SMNVEV (reference sequence). The CDR3 contains 14 residues. The chain has TRBV27 and TRBJ2-7; 8 nucleotides align to TRBD2. Source: PBMCs, taken before treatment. This TCR was recovered from a male donor with prostate cancer. The CDR3 DNA reads TGTGCTATAGGAAGCGGGAGAAAGTACAATGAGCAGTACTTC. Its protein is CAIGSGRKYNEQYF.